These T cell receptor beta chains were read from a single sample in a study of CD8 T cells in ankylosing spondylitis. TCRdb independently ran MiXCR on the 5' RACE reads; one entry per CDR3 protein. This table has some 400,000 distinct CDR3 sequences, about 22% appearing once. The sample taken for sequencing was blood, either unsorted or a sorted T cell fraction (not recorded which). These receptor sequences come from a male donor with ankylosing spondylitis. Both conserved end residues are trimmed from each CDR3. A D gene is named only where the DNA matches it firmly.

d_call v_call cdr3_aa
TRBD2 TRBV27 ASSLFSSGRIGGELF
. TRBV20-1 SALWGGLEQPQH
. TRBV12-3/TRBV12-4 ASSLIFGMNTEAF
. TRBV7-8 ASSLEFTDHEQY
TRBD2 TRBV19 ASSRLSGRAYEQF
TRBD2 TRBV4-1 ASSLYIASGRALYEQY
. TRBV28 ASSPSLTGVDEQY
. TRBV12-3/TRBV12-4 ASSPRHDQPQH
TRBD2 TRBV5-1 ASSLDPGGIQETQY
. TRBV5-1 ASSLGIGNEQF
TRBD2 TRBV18 ASSPMTSGADTQY
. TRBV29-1 SVARQGRTDTQY
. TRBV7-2 ASSLVRQTNEKLF
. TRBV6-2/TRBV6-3 ASNKPPGLNTEAF
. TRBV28 ASEQGSGNTIY
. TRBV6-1 ASRTGTAYEQY
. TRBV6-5 ASSYSHRELGYT
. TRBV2 ASKGHSNEQF
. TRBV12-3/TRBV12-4 ASSLQRMGTDTQY
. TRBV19 ASSILGVARPPYSNEQF
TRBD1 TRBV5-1 ASRWTGGNTGELF
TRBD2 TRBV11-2 ASGRGTSGRYNEQF
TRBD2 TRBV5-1 ASSLKPPGAGTDTQY